This T cell receptor beta chain comes out of a study of T-cell memory formation after mild COVID-19. Findings of the study overall: Several responding clones turned up in pre-infection memory, indicating that cross-reactive memory may have taken part. Day 15 to 85 contracting clones showed balanced CD4/CD8; day 15 to 37 expanders favored CD4+.

The 5'RACE method, run with constant-segment primers, produced TCR alpha and TCR beta cDNA libraries (carrying sample barcodes and UMIs). TCRdb reprocessed the 5' RACE reads with MiXCR, giving one entry per CDR3 protein. The profile covers roughly 110,000 distinct CDR3 sequences, with roughly 12% appearing a single time and 25% to 35% taken by the ten largest. CDR1 is SEHNR and CDR2 is FQNEAQ in the germline V gene (reference sequence). The CDR3 spans 11 residues. The V end lost 10 bases, the J end lost 4 bases, and 9 bases lay between the germline ends. This clonotype showed up just a few times. The antigen remains unidentified.

The TCR originated in an adult woman who had mild COVID-19 (a few samples of this study predate the infection). Cell type and time point are not known. This chain uses TRBV7-9 with TRBJ2-3; D gene uncertain. Sequenced sample: PBMCs or a T cell subset sorted from them (not recorded which). DNA of the CDR3: TGTGCCACCCGACCATCAGATACGCAGTATTTT. It is translated as CATRPSDTQYF.